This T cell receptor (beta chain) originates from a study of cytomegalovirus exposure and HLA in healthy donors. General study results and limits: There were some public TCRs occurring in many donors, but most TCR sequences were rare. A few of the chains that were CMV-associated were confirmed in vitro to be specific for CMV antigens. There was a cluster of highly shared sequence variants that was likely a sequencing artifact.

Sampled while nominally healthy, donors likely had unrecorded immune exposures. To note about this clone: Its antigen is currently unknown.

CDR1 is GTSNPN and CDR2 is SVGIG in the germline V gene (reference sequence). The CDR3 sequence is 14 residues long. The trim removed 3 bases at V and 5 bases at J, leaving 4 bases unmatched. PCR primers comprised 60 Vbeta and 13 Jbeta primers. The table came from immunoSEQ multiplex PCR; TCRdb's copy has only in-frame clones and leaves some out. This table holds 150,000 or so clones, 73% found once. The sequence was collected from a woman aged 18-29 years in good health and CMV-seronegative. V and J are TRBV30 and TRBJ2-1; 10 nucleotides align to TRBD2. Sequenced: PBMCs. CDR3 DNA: TGTGCCTGGAGATTAGCGGGAGGACACAATGAGCAGTTCTTC. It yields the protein CAWRLAGGHNEQFF. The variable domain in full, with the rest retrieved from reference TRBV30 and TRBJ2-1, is SQTIHQWPATLVQPVGSPLSLECTVEGTSNPNLYWYRQAAGRGLQLLFYSVGIGQISSEVPQNLSASRPQDRQFILSSKKLLLSDSGFYLCAWRLAGGHNEQFFGPGTRLTVL.